This entry concerns a single T cell receptor (beta chain). Its antigen remains unknown. This specimen belongs to a study of T cell responses to AZD1222 COVID-19 vaccine. On the study more broadly: Second-dose groups at about 4 or about 12 weeks were pooled. Study-level findings and limits: Repertoires were obtained only post-peak T cell response. Reports say nearly half of spike-specific TCRs go after unmutated variant regions. Mostly white British, mostly female donors; authors suggested clonal diversity may be underestimated.

Measured with immunoSEQ multiplex PCR; TCRdb has only the in-frame clones, and not every one. The table has roughly 140,000 clones, just over 90% seen once. Germline V CDR1 and CDR2: MDHEN, SYDVKM. The V gene end was trimmed by 3 bases and the J gene end by 6 bases; junction bases not matched to a gene: 9. This CDR3 contains 15 residues. The chain joins TRBV28 to TRBJ2-7; TRBD2 agrees at 9 bases. This TCR derives from an adult in good health. The sample was peripheral blood, taken on day 0 of AZD1222 vaccination. The CDR3 DNA follows: TGTGCCAGCAGTTTTGGGCTAGCGGGATCGGGCGAGCAGTACTTC. Translated, it gives CASSFGLAGSGEQYF.